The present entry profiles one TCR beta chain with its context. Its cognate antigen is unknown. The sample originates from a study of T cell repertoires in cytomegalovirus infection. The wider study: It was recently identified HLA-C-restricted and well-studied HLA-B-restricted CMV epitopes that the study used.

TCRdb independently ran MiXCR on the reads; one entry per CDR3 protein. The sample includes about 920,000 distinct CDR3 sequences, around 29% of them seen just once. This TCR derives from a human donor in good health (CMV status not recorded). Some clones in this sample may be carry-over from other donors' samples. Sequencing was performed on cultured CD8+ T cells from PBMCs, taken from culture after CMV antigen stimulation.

The CDR3 reads CSAFGDQEFF. In nucleotides, the CDR3 is TGCAGTGCATTTGGGGACCAGGAGTTCTTC. The V gene is TRBV20-1, the J gene TRBJ2-1; D may match TRBD1 or TRBD2 (5 bases each). Per the germline V gene, CDR1 is DFQATT and CDR2 is SNEGSKA (reference sequence). This CDR3 is 10 amino acids long. Trimming shortened V by 6 bases and J by 14 bases, and 14 bases separated the two germline ends.